Below, 2 T cell receptor beta chains from the same sample are listed, as sequenced in a study of cytomegalovirus exposure and HLA in healthy donors. Primers: 60 Vbeta forward and 13 Jbeta reverse. Using immunoSEQ multiplex PCR, the repertoire was profiled, and TCRdb retains in-frame clones only, with some absent. Seen here are more than 100,000 clones, roughly 78% observed once, and the top ten hold 1%. The sample consisted of PBMCs. The receptors stem from a man between 35 and 55 years old in good health and CMV-seronegative.

CDR3 sequence reads: CASSLGGQGVREAFF. In DNA form, the CDR3 reads TGTGCCAGCAGCTTGGGGGGGCAGGGGGTTAGGGAAGCTTTCTTT. The V call is TRBV5-8, the J call TRBJ1-1; 7 positions match TRBD1. J lost 8 bases, V lost 0 bases, and 10 bases had no gene match. The CDR3 runs 15 residues. CDR1 and CDR2 from the germline V gene are SGHTS and YDEGEE.

The chain links TRBV6-1 to TRBJ2-1, with 8 bases aligning to TRBD1. J gave up 6 bases and V 4 bases, and 2 bases lay outside the gene matches. The germline V gene encodes CDR1 MNHNS and CDR2 SASEGT. The CDR3 has 13 residues. CDR3 sequence (DNA): TGTGCCAGCAGTGGGACAGGGATCAATGAGCAGTTCTTC. Protein: CASSGTGINEQFF.